This T cell receptor (beta chain) was obtained from a study of shared clonotypes between healthy human individuals. The study, taken as a whole, reports: About 5% of naive CD4 clonotypes were shared across several donors.

Using about 220 ng DNA, around 30,000 T cell genomes, the sorted-subset replicate PCRs were run. Sequenced by immunoSEQ multiplex PCR; TCRdb stores in-frame clones only, minus some. In the table there are almost 750,000 clones, just under 75% of which are singletons. Remarks on this clone: Its cognate antigen is unknown.

This receptor was obtained from a woman aged 25 to 45 in good health. The sequencing input was memory CD4+ T cells sorted from blood. Noted subset: CD45RA-negative fraction.

The CDR3 protein is CASRSQYEQYF. The CDR3 DNA reads as TGTGCCAGCAGAAGTCAGTACGAGCAGTACTTC. This sequence joins TRBV27 and TRBJ2-7; D is ambiguous. The CDR3 consists of 11 residues. Trimming pared 6 bases from V and 4 bases from J, leaving 7 bases between. The germline gives CDR1 MNHEY, CDR2 SMNVEV (reference sequence).